This T cell receptor beta chain came from a study of T cells after yellow fever vaccination. Study-level background: With SMART-Seq v4 Ultra Low Input, the fractions containing low cell numbers were prepared.

One entry per CDR3 protein, called by TCRdb with MiXCR from the 5' RACE reads. The table shows about 220,000 distinct CDR3 sequences, with less than 3.5% occurring only once. The CDR3 runs 14 residues. The V gene's germline CDR1 is KGHSH and CDR2 LQKENI. V lost 3 bases and J lost 9, with 12 bases in between. The chain uses TRBV18 and TRBJ1-6; D is unclear. This sequence was found in a man aged 18 to 35 who received the YFV17D yellow fever vaccine. The sequenced sample was CD4+ T cells sorted from PBMCs, obtained 10 days after the yellow fever booster vaccination. This CDR3 reads CASSPGDLSSPLHF. The CDR3 DNA reads TGTGCCAGCTCACCTGGCGATCTAAGTTCACCCCTCCACTTT.